These 24 T cell receptor beta chains were sequenced from one sample in a study of blood T cell repertoires in COVID-19. The data were produced by immunoSEQ multiplex PCR, yet TCRdb's version contains in-frame clones alone and is incomplete. The data contain about 110,000 clones, about three quarters of them singletons. The specimen sequenced was peripheral blood. The receptors stem from a woman aged 70-85 years with acute or convalescent COVID-19.

The rearrangement links TRBV5-1 to TRBJ2-7; tentative D call: TRBD1 (6 bases). This CDR3 spans 14 amino acids. The germline CDR1 and CDR2 sequences are SGHRS and YFSETQ. V dropped 3 bases and J dropped 0 bases, with 10 bases sitting between them. CDR3 in amino acids: CASSSGQLSYEQYF. The CDR3, as DNA: TGCGCCAGCAGCTCCGGACAGCTCTCCTACGAGCAGTACTTC.

The gene calls are TRBV6-2 or TRBV6-3 and TRBJ1-5, with D perhaps matching TRBD1 (6 bases). Per germline, CDR1 MNHEY and CDR2 SVGEGT. Trimming stripped 0 bases from V and 2 bases from J, with 11 bases between. This CDR3 is built from 16 residues. This CDR3 reads CASSYSGGGGNQPQHF. CDR3 DNA: TGTGCCAGCAGTTACTCAGGGGGTGGCGGCAATCAGCCCCAGCATTTT.

The chain carries TRBV4-1 and TRBJ2-5; 8 bases match TRBD2. V was clipped by 4 bases and J by 5 bases; unmatched bases: 9. Germline values: CDR1 MGHRA, CDR2 YSYEKL. This CDR3 spans 15 amino acids. The CDR3 spells CASSRAGGAVETQYF. The CDR3 DNA is TGCGCCAGCAGCCGCGCCGGGGGGGCGGTGGAGACCCAGTACTTC.

CDR3 sequence reads: CASSPVGAGNQPQHF. The CDR3 DNA reads as TGTGCCAGCTCACCGGTGGGGGCTGGCAATCAGCCCCAGCATTTT. The V and J genes are TRBV18 and TRBJ1-5; tentative D call: TRBD1 (6 bases). V was pared by 3 bases and J by 2 bases, with 11 bases between. This CDR3 is built from 15 residues. CDR1 and CDR2 (germline): KGHSH, LQKENI.

Concerning this clone itself: Additional DNA sequences in this sample encode the identical CDR3. The V gene is TRBV3-1 (or the pseudogene TRBV3-2), the J gene TRBJ1-6; D is possibly TRBD1 (6 bases). V was clipped by 1 base and J by 7 bases, with 8 bases between them. CDR1 and CDR2 (germline): LGHDT, YNNKEL (reference sequence). This CDR3 is built from 14 residues. This CDR3 reads CASSQGQGNSPLHF. CDR3 nucleotide sequence: TGTGCCAGCAGCCAAGGCCAGGGGAATTCACCCCTCCACTTT.

V and J are TRBV7-2 and TRBJ1-2; a weak D match, TRBD1 (5 bases). Looked up from germline, CDR1 is SGHTA and CDR2 is FQGNSA. The length of the CDR3 is 15 residues. V was cut by 2 bases and J by 4 bases, with 14 bases left in between. DNA of the CDR3: TGTGCCAGCAGCTTAAATGATGGCGGGGGCTATGGCTACACCTTC. As protein: CASSLNDGGGYGYTF.

The chain employs TRBV5-1 and TRBJ2-3; TRBD2 agrees at 8 bases. Germline CDR1 reads SGHRS; CDR2 reads YFSETQ. V shed 1 base and J 8 bases; nucleotides not matched to a gene: 15. This CDR3 has 17 residues. The CDR3 sequence is CASSLNPTATGGGTQYF. CDR3 in DNA: TGCGCCAGCAGCTTGAACCCGACAGCCACCGGGGGGGGTACGCAGTATTTT.

This clone was seen only once. The chain uses TRBV15 and TRBJ1-2; D gene uncertain. From germline, CDR1 is LNHNV and CDR2 YYDKDF (reference sequence). The CDR3 extends over 12 amino acids. Between the trimmed V and J ends, which lost 0 bases and 8 bases, there was a span of 7 bases. Here the CDR3 reads CATSRDQAGYTF. CDR3 nucleotides: TGTGCCACCAGCAGAGATCAGGCGGGCTACACCTTC.

This chain joins TRBV4-2 and TRBJ1-5, with TRBD1 matching over 7 bases. J was trimmed by 3 bases and V by 0 bases; bases with no gene match: 5. The germline V gene encodes CDR1 LGHNA and CDR2 YNFKEQ. The CDR3 runs to 16 residues. The CDR3 region is CASSQEETGLNQPQHF. In DNA, the CDR3 is TGTGCCAGCAGCCAAGAGGAGACAGGGCTCAATCAGCCCCAGCATTTT.

The chain joins TRBV7-2 to TRBJ2-7; a weak D match, TRBD1 (6 bases). Between the trimmed V and J ends, which lost 0 bases and 5 bases, there was a span of 14 bases. Germline CDR1 reads SGHTA; CDR2 reads FQGNSA. This CDR3 region has 15 residues. As DNA, the CDR3 is TGTGCCAGCAGCTTAGCGCTTGGGGGCCTCAACGAGCAGTACTTC. Its translation: CASSLALGGLNEQYF.

The chain links TRBV11-2 to TRBJ2-1; tentative D call: TRBD1 (6 bases). V was pared by 8 bases and J by 4 bases, with 15 bases between. The CDR3 is 14 amino acids. From germline, CDR1 is SGHAT and CDR2 FQNNGV. CDR3 in DNA: TGTGCCAGCGGATCCGGGACATCATACAATGAGCAGTTCTTC. Translated, it gives CASGSGTSYNEQFF.

This sequence joins TRBV28 and TRBJ1-5; 9 positions match TRBD1. J gave up 0 bases and V 6 bases, and 6 bases lay outside the gene matches. The CDR3 contains 16 residues. Per the germline V gene, CDR1 is MDHEN and CDR2 is SYDVKM. CDR3 in DNA: TGTGCCAGCAGCCGACAGGGGGGGAGTAGCAATCAGCCCCAGCATTTT. Its protein is CASSRQGGSSNQPQHF.

The genes are TRBV9 and TRBJ2-1; 10 bases line up with TRBD2. The trim removed 0 bases at V and 4 bases at J, leaving 4 bases unmatched. The germline V gene has CDR1 SGDLS and CDR2 YYNGEE. This CDR3 is 16 amino acids long. The CDR3 here is CASSVDVTSGYNEQFF. DNA for the CDR3: TGTGCCAGCAGCGTAGACGTGACTAGCGGGTACAATGAGCAGTTCTTC. Complete variable domain (other parts from reference TRBV9 and TRBJ2-1): DSGVTQTPKHLITATGQRVTLRCSPRSGDLSVYWYQQSLDQGLQFLIQYYNGEERAKGNILERFSAQQFPDLHSELNLSSLELGDSALYFCASSVDVTSGYNEQFFGPGTRLTVL.

For this clone: The sample holds other DNA sequences that translate to the same CDR3. The V and J genes are TRBV5-1 and TRBJ2-7, with TRBD2 identical over 8 bases. This CDR3 is built from 16 residues. Germline V gene lookup returns CDR1 SGHRS and CDR2 YFSETQ. The CDR3 DNA sequence: TGCCCCCGTTTGAGCGGTGGGGGGGGCCGGGGGGGGGAGCAGTACTTC. It is translated as CPRLSGGGGRGGEQYF.

The chain joins TRBV2 to TRBJ2-2; D is perhaps TRBD2 (5 bases). Germline V gene data show CDR1 as SNHLY and CDR2 as FYNNEI. Trimming left V 7 bases short and J 5 bases short, with 17 bases between. This CDR3 is built from 15 residues. The CDR3: CASTRREFGTGELFF. The CDR3 DNA reads as TGTGCCAGCACCCGAAGGGAGTTCGGTACCGGGGAGCTGTTTTTT.

The V call is TRBV28, the J call TRBJ1-1, with a possible D match to TRBD1 (6 bases). This CDR3 has 16 amino acids. Trimming removed 3 bases at V and 0 bases at J, with 14 bases between. CDR1 and CDR2 from the germline V gene are MDHEN and SYDVKM. CDR3 in amino acids: CASSFYLGTLNTEAFF. CDR3 DNA: TGTGCCAGCAGTTTTTACCTCGGGACATTGAACACTGAAGCTTTCTTT.

This sequence joins TRBV6-1 and TRBJ2-7; D gene unclear. The V end lost 1 base, the J end lost 6 bases, and 4 bases lay between the germline ends. The CDR3 loop spans 11 amino acids. The germline CDR1 and CDR2 sequences are MNHNS and SASEGT. The CDR3 region has the DNA TGTGCCAGCAGTGAAGTAGCCGAGCAGTACTTC. Translated: CASSEVAEQYF.

The chain employs TRBV5-1 and TRBJ2-2, with 9 bases lining up with TRBD1. V shed 4 bases and J 3 bases; nucleotides not matched to a gene: 4. The CDR3 consists of 15 residues. Germline V CDR1 and CDR2: SGHRS, YFSETQ. The CDR3 DNA sequence: TGCGCCAGCAGCATGGACAGGGGTTACACCGGGGAGCTGTTTTTT. Its translation is CASSMDRGYTGELFF. Using reference TRBV5-1 and TRBJ2-2 for the parts outside the CDR3, the full variable domain is KAGVTQTPRYLIKTRGQQVTLSCSPISGHRSVSWYQQTPGQGLQFLFEYFSETQRNKGNFPGRFSGRQFSNSRSEMNVSTLELGDSALYLCASSMDRGYTGELFFGEGSRLTVL.

The genes are TRBV27 and TRBJ1-2; 8 bases match TRBD1. The length of the CDR3 is 19 residues. Germline V gene lookup returns CDR1 MNHEY and CDR2 SMNVEV (reference sequence). Trimming took 4 bases from V and 3 from J; bases not matched to a gene: 19. CDR3 bases: TGTGCCAGCAGTTCCCGATTCCCCTCGCCGGGACAGGTGGACTATGGCTACACCTTC. Encoded protein: CASSSRFPSPGQVDYGYTF.

This clone turned up a few times. This chain links TRBV9 with TRBJ1-2; 10 bases fit TRBD1. CDR3 length: 16 residues. Germline V gene sequence: CDR1 SGDLS, CDR2 YYNGEE. The ends lost 1 base at V and 4 bases at J; junction bases unmatched: 7. The CDR3 protein is CASSVQRQGAGYGYTF. In nucleotides, the CDR3 is TGTGCCAGCAGCGTACAAAGACAGGGGGCCGGCTATGGCTACACCTTC.

J is TRBJ1-4 and V is TRBV7-2, with a possible D match to TRBD1 (6 bases). V lost 5 bases and J lost 8, with 21 bases in between. Germline CDR1 is SGHTA and CDR2 is FQGNSA. This CDR3 spans 16 amino acids. CDR3 in DNA: TGTGCCAGCAGCGAGACTACCGGGACACCGCCGGAAAAACTGTTTTTT. This translates into CASSETTGTPPEKLFF.

This sequence joins TRBV7-8 and TRBJ2-1, with 9 bases identical to TRBD1. The CDR3 has 15 amino acids. The germline CDR1 and CDR2 sequences are SGHVS and FQNEAQ. After removal of 4 bases from V and 0 bases from J, the junction contained 1 base not matched to a gene. CDR3 nucleotides: TGTGCCAGCAGCTCGGACAGGGGCTCCTACAATGAGCAGTTCTTC. Residues: CASSSDRGSYNEQFF.

The rearrangement joins TRBV24-1 to TRBJ2-7, with 8 nucleotides matching TRBD1. The length of the CDR3 is 17 residues. Germline loops: CDR1 KGHDR, CDR2 SFDVKD. J was trimmed by 6 bases and V by 0 bases; bases with no gene match: 12. The CDR3 here is CATSDLPYGTGPTEQYF. DNA for the CDR3: TGTGCCACCAGTGATTTGCCCTATGGGACAGGACCAACCGAGCAGTACTTC.

This clone was seen more than once but under ten times. This rearrangement joins TRBV5-1 to TRBJ1-5; 7 bases match TRBD1. Germline V lookup: CDR1 SGHRS, CDR2 YFSETQ. The CDR3 sequence is 16 residues long. Unmatched junction bases numbered 9, after V lost 2 bases and J lost 4 bases. The CDR3 DNA reads TGCGCCAGCAGCTTCGGGGACAGCCAAGGGAATCAGCCCCAGCATTTT. This gives the protein CASSFGDSQGNQPQHF.